The next 13 T cell receptor beta chains were all read from a single sample in a study of shared clonotypes between healthy human individuals. Data came from immunoSEQ multiplex PCR; TCRdb stores just in-frame clones and leaves some out. The table records over a million clones, approximately 72% of them present only once. Input material: memory CD4+ T cells sorted from blood. Subset given: CD45RA-negative fraction. The receptors here all came from a young man in good health.

This chain uses TRBV4-1 with TRBJ1-1; unclear D gene. Trimming left V 1 base short and J 0 bases short, with 6 bases between. Germline-derived CDR1 and CDR2 are MGHRA and YSYEKL. The CDR3 is made up of 14 amino acids. The CDR3 loop is CASSQGFMNTEAFF. CDR3 coding DNA: TGCGCCAGCAGCCAAGGCTTTATGAACACTGAAGCTTTCTTT.

This clone showed up just once. The genes are TRBV18 and TRBJ1-1, with unresolved D. The CDR3 extends over 13 amino acids. The ends were cut back, 5 bases at V and 1 base at J, with 8 bases in the middle. Germline CDR1 and CDR2: KGHSH and LQKENI. The CDR3 DNA follows: TGTGCCAGCTCAGGATCAGGGAACACTGAAGCTTTCTTT. It codes for CASSGSGNTEAFF.

V usage is TRBV7-8 and J usage is TRBJ1-5; D may be TRBD1 (6 bases). CDR3 size: 14 residues. Trimming pared 4 bases from V and 6 bases from J, leaving 13 bases between. CDR1 is SGHVS and CDR2 is FQNEAQ in the germline V gene. DNA for the CDR3: TGTGCCAGCAGCTCCGGCCTAGGGGGTCAGCCCCAGCATTTT. It yields the protein CASSSGLGGQPQHF. Filled out from reference TRBV7-8 and TRBJ1-5, the complete variable domain reads GAGVSQSPRYKVAKRGQDVALRCDPISGHVSLFWYQQALGQGPEFLTYFQNEAQLDKSGLPSDRFFAERPEGSVSTLKIQRTQQEDSAVYLCASSSGLGGQPQHFGDGTRLSIL.

This clone showed up just a few times. The V call is TRBV11-1, the J call TRBJ2-5, with 8 bases matching TRBD1. The J call may be faulty, since TRBJ2-7 better matches the DNA end. This CDR3 is built from 15 residues. CDR1 is SGHAT and CDR2 is FQDESV in the germline V gene (reference sequence). The CDR3 region has the DNA TGTGCCAGCAGCCTTGCTAGGGACAGGCCCTACGAGCAGTACTTC. Translating it yields CASSLARDRPYEQYF.

This sequence joins TRBV2 and TRBJ1-2; no clear D. V gave up 1 base and J gave up 3 bases, with 12 bases separating them. The CDR3 runs 15 residues. Germline loops: CDR1 SNHLY, CDR2 FYNNEI. CDR3 DNA: TGTGCCAGCAGTGAAGGGACCGGGGATTACTATGGCTACACCTTC. This encodes CASSEGTGDYYGYTF.

In its sample, this clone was seen a few times. The sample holds other DNA sequences that translate to the same CDR3. The rearrangement links TRBV5-1 to TRBJ2-3; D remains unclear. The V gene lost 1 base and the J gene lost 4 bases, with 4 bases spanning the gap. The CDR3 length is 12 residues. The germline gives CDR1 SGHRS, CDR2 YFSETQ. The CDR3 protein is CASSLSSDTQYF. CDR3 bases: TGCGCCAGCAGCTTGTCGTCAGATACGCAGTATTTT. Complete variable domain (other parts from reference TRBV5-1 and TRBJ2-3): KAGVTQTPRYLIKTRGQQVTLSCSPISGHRSVSWYQQTPGQGLQFLFEYFSETQRNKGNFPGRFSGRQFSNSRSEMNVSTLELGDSALYLCASSLSSDTQYFGPGTRLTVL.

J is TRBJ1-2 and V is TRBV19, with a possible D match to TRBD1 (6 bases). The CDR3 has 14 amino acids. V lost 4 bases and J lost 9, with 18 bases in between. Germline assignment: CDR1 LNHDA and CDR2 SQIVND (reference sequence). The CDR3 coding sequence is TGTGCCAGTAGTACCCCAGTGGGGGCCGTTCGCTACACCTTC. Translated, it gives CASSTPVGAVRYTF. Drawing the rest from reference TRBV19 and TRBJ1-2, the complete variable domain is DGGITQSPKYLFRKEGQNVTLSCEQNLNHDAMYWYRQDPGQGLRLIYYSQIVNDFQKGDIAEGYSVSREKKESFPLTVTSAQKNPTAFYLCASSTPVGAVRYTFGSGTRLTVV.

The chain joins TRBV4-1 to TRBJ1-4; 10 bases map to TRBD1. This CDR3 comprises 15 residues. Unmatched junction bases numbered 2, after V lost 0 bases and J lost 7 bases. The germline gives CDR1 MGHRA, CDR2 YSYEKL. CDR3 bases: TGCGCCAGCAGCCAAGACGACAGGGGGCGTGAAAAACTGTTTTTT. Its protein product is CASSQDDRGREKLFF.

This chain connects TRBV6-1 to TRBJ1-5, with D tentatively TRBD1 (6 bases). Deletions cut 4 bases from V and 3 bases from J, with 19 bases between. The CDR3 spans 17 residues. The germline V gene has CDR1 MNHNS and CDR2 SASEGT. CDR3 region: CASSGPIQQGANQPQHF. In DNA form, the CDR3 reads TGTGCCAGCAGTGGACCTATCCAACAGGGAGCCAATCAGCCCCAGCATTTT.

This clone was seen a handful of times. This chain uses TRBV30 with TRBJ1-5, with TRBD1 matching 7 bases. The CDR3 consists of 16 residues. After removal of 0 bases from V and 3 bases from J, the junction contained 8 bases not matched to a gene. CDR1 and CDR2 from the germline V gene are GTSNPN and SVGIG (reference sequence). The CDR3 loop reads CAWSVQGTASNQPQHF. For the CDR3, the DNA is TGTGCCTGGAGTGTACAAGGGACAGCCTCCAATCAGCCCCAGCATTTT.

The chain uses TRBV18 and TRBJ2-3, with TRBD2 matching over 7 bases. Looked up from germline, CDR1 is KGHSH and CDR2 is LQKENI. The CDR3 loop spans 16 amino acids. V lost 3 bases and J lost 2; bases outside the gene matches: 8. The CDR3 DNA is TGTGCCAGCTCACCCCCTACTAGCGACCACACAGATACGCAGTATTTT. Protein product: CASSPPTSDHTDTQYF.

This rearrangement joins TRBV9 to TRBJ2-2; D gene ambiguous. The CDR3 runs 12 residues. V shed 4 bases and J shed 3 bases, with 4 bases lying between them. CDR1 SGDLS and CDR2 YYNGEE come from the germline V gene. DNA for the CDR3: TGTGCCAGCAGCCCCTACACCGGGGAGCTGTTTTTT. Amino acid sequence: CASSPYTGELFF.

V is TRBV7-2 and J is TRBJ2-5, with D perhaps matching TRBD1 or TRBD2 (6 bases each). This CDR3 comprises 16 residues. Germline V gene lookup returns CDR1 SGHTA and CDR2 FQGNSA. V was pared by 1 base and J by 4 bases, with 16 bases between. The CDR3 protein is CASSLDLRGRTETQYF. The CDR3 DNA reads as TGTGCCAGCAGCTTAGATTTACGGGGGCGTACAGAGACCCAGTACTTC.